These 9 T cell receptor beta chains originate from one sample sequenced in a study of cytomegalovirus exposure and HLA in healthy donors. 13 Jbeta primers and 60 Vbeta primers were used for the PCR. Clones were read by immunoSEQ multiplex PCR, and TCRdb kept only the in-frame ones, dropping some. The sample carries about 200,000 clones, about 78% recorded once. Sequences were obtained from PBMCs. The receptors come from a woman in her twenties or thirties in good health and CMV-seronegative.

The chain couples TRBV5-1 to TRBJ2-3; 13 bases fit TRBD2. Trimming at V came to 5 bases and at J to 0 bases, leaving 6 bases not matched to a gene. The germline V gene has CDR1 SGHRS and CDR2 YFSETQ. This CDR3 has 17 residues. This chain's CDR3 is CASRLGTSGTSTDTQYF. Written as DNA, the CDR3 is TGCGCCAGCAGACTAGGGACTAGCGGGACCAGCACAGATACGCAGTATTTT. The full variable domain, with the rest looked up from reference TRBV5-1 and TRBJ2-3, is KAGVTQTPRYLIKTRGQQVTLSCSPISGHRSVSWYQQTPGQGLQFLFEYFSETQRNKGNFPGRFSGRQFSNSRSEMNVSTLELGDSALYLCASRLGTSGTSTDTQYFGPGTRLTVL.

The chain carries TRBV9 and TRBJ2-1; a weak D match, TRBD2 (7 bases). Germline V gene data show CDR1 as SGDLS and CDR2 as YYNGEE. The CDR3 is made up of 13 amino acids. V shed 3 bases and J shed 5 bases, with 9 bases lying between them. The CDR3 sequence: CASSGRGHNEQFF. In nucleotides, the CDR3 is TGTGCCAGCAGCGGGCGGGGGCACAATGAGCAGTTCTTC. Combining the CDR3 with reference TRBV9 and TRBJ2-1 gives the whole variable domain DSGVTQTPKHLITATGQRVTLRCSPRSGDLSVYWYQQSLDQGLQFLIQYYNGEERAKGNILERFSAQQFPDLHSELNLSSLELGDSALYFCASSGRGHNEQFFGPGTRLTVL.

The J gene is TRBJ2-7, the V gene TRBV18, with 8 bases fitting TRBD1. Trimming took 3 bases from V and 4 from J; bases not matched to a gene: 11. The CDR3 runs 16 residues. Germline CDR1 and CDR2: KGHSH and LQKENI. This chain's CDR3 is CASSPASRTGSYEQYF. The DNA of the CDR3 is TGTGCCAGCTCACCTGCTTCGAGGACAGGGTCGTACGAGCAGTACTTC.

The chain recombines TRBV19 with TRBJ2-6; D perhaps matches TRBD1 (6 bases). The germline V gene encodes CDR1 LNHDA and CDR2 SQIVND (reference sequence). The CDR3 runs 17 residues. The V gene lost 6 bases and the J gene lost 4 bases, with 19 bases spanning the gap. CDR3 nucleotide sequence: TGTGCCAGTAGCACCCACCGAGGGGGTGCAGGGGCCAACGTCCTGACTTTC. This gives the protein CASSTHRGGAGANVLTF.

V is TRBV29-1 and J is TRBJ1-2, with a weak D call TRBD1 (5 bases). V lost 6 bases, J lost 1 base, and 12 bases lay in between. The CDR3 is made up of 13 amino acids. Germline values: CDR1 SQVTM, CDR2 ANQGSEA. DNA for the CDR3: TGCAGCGTAGGGGCAGGCCTTAACTATGGCTACACCTTC. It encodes CSVGAGLNYGYTF.

The CDR3 protein is CASSYTSGGAYNEQFF. The CDR3 DNA reads as TGTGCCAGCAGCTACACTAGCGGGGGGGCGTACAATGAGCAGTTCTTC. V usage is TRBV6-5 and J usage is TRBJ2-1; TRBD2 agrees at 13 bases. The ends lost 6 bases at V and 4 bases at J; junction bases unmatched: 6. Germline V gives CDR1 MNHEY, CDR2 SVGAGI. This CDR3 comprises 16 residues.

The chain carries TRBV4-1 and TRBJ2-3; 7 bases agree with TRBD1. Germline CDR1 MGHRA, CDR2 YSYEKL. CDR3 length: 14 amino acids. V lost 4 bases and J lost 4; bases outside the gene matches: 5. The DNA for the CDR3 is TGCGCCAGCAGCCCCTTAGGACAGGCAGATACGCAGTATTTT. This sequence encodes CASSPLGQADTQYF.

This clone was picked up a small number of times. The CDR3 protein is CASSIREGYGYTF. In nucleotides, the CDR3 is TGTGCCAGTAGTATAAGGGAGGGGTACGGCTACACCTTC. The V call is TRBV19, the J call TRBJ1-2; D is perhaps TRBD1 (5 bases). The germline V and J ends were trimmed by 2 bases and 8 bases, with 12 bases remaining between them. Germline CDR1 and CDR2: LNHDA and SQIVND (reference sequence). The CDR3 covers 13 residues.

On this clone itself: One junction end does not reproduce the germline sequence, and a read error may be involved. As DNA, the CDR3 is TGTGCCAGCAGCCAAGATCGGGGACAGGGAGGGTACGGCTACCCCTTC. It specifies CASSQDRGQGGYGYPF. The V gene is TRBV4-2, the J gene TRBJ1-2, with 9 bases aligning to TRBD1. The CDR3 is 16 amino acids. Germline CDR1 reads LGHNA; CDR2 reads YNFKEQ.